This T cell receptor (beta chain) was sequenced for a study of blood T cells in healthy people across ages. Isolated PBMCs totaled at least 7 million in each sample. Primed by a sample-barcoded 5' primer and a J-beta primer mix, a second PCR proceeded for 7 to 11 cycles. Each cDNA molecule was tagged by a template-switch adaptor that had 12 random nucleotides. TCRdb ran MiXCR on the 5' RACE reads and lists one entry per CDR3 protein. The sample contains over a million distinct CDR3 sequences, approximately 43% of which appear only once. The CDR3 is made up of 14 amino acids. V dropped 6 bases and J dropped 2 bases, with 14 bases sitting between them. Germline loops: CDR1 MDHEN, CDR2 SYDVKM.

J is TRBJ2-7 and V is TRBV28; a possible D gene is TRBD1 (5 bases). The source of this sequence is a young woman in good health. Sample: blood. The CDR3 DNA follows: TGTGCCAGCAGACCCGAACAGGCTACCTACGAGCAGTACTTC. Translating gives CASRPEQATYEQYF.